Below are 23 T cell receptor beta chains sequenced from a single sample in a study of T cell responses to AZD1222 COVID-19 vaccine. Produced via immunoSEQ multiplex PCR; TCRdb's table is partial and in-frame only. The sample holds approximately 120,000 clones, about nine tenths seen once. This sample comprised peripheral blood, obtained on day 0 of AZD1222 vaccination. The receptors stem from an adult in good health.

The V and J genes are TRBV3-1 (or the pseudogene TRBV3-2) and TRBJ1-1; D is unresolved. Trimming took 4 bases from V and 10 from J, leaving 19 bases between them. The CDR3 covers 14 residues. Per germline, CDR1 LGHDT and CDR2 YNNKEL (reference sequence). In DNA, the CDR3 is TGTGCCAGCAGCCTCGCGCTAGGGAGAAAGGGAGCTTTCTTT. Protein product: CASSLALGRKGAFF.

The V and J genes are TRBV27 and TRBJ1-1; D unclear. The germline V gene encodes CDR1 MNHEY and CDR2 SMNVEV (reference sequence). V lost 8 bases, J lost 1 base, and 17 bases lay in between. The CDR3 is 15 amino acids. The CDR3 coding sequence is TGTGCCAGCCATCTCACCCGGGTGGCGAACACTGAAGCTTTCTTT. Translated, it gives CASHLTRVANTEAFF.

The gene calls are TRBV19 and TRBJ1-1; a weak D match, TRBD1 (5 bases). V was cut by 5 bases and J by 0 bases, with 10 bases left in between. Germline CDR1 LNHDA, CDR2 SQIVND (reference sequence). The CDR3 contains 14 residues. CDR3 protein: CASSYGGVNTEAFF. DNA for the CDR3: TGTGCCAGTAGTTATGGGGGGGTGAACACTGAAGCTTTCTTT.

The V call is TRBV7-9, the J call TRBJ2-1; the D is unclear. There are 15 residues in the CDR3. Germline V gene sequence: CDR1 SEHNR, CDR2 FQNEAQ (reference sequence). Trimming cost V 1 base and J 6 bases, with 13 bases left between them. In DNA form, the CDR3 reads TGTGCCAGCAGCTTAGGAGTGGTTCTGGGCAATGAGCAGTTCTTC. This gives the protein CASSLGVVLGNEQFF. Using reference TRBV7-9 and TRBJ2-1 for the parts outside the CDR3, the full variable domain is DTGVSQNPRHKITKRGQNVTFRCDPISEHNRLYWYRQTLGQGPEFLTYFQNEAQLEKSRLLSDRFSAERPKGSFSTLEIQRTEQGDSAMYLCASSLGVVLGNEQFFGPGTRLTVL.

This clone was detected only once. The chain is built from TRBV11-3 and TRBJ2-1; D is unresolved. This CDR3 spans 14 amino acids. Trimming cost V 2 bases and J 0 bases, with 5 bases left between them. Germline V gene lookup returns CDR1 SGHNT and CDR2 YENEEA. The CDR3 sequence is CASSLTGSYNEQFF. CDR3 DNA: TGTGCCAGCAGCTTAACGGGCTCCTACAATGAGCAGTTCTTC.

This clone was seen only once. The genes are TRBV6-2 or TRBV6-3 and TRBJ1-2; a weak D match, TRBD1 (5 bases). Trimming took off 3 bases at V and 3 bases at J, with 8 bases between the two ends. The CDR3 contains 13 residues. Germline V CDR1 and CDR2: MNHEY, SVGEGT. In nucleotides, the CDR3 is TGTGCCAGCAGTTATACGGGACACTATGGCTACACCTTC. Translating gives CASSYTGHYGYTF.

The chain has TRBV2 and TRBJ1-2, with TRBD1 matching 9 bases. The CDR3 extends over 16 amino acids. CDR1 SNHLY and CDR2 FYNNEI come from the germline V gene. V trimming: 2 bases; J trimming: 3 bases; junction bases outside the gene matches: 7. In nucleotides, the CDR3 is TGTGCCAGCAGTGAATCACAGGGGGCATTATACTATGGCTACACCTTC. Its protein product is CASSESQGALYYGYTF.

This chain links TRBV3-1 (or the pseudogene TRBV3-2) with TRBJ1-1, with 7 bases lining up with TRBD1. The CDR3 is 16 residues long. V lost 4 bases to trimming and J lost 3 bases; unmatched junction nucleotides: 11. Looked up from germline, CDR1 is LGHDT and CDR2 is YNNKEL (reference sequence). CDR3 DNA: TGTGCCAGCAGCCCAAGAGGGGGCGCAGGGGACACTGAAGCTTTCTTT. It codes for CASSPRGGAGDTEAFF.

The chain is built from TRBV30 and TRBJ1-5; 11 nucleotides match TRBD1. The CDR3 loop spans 17 amino acids. V was pared by 2 bases and J by 1 base, with 7 bases of the junction left unmatched. Germline CDR1 is GTSNPN and CDR2 is SVGIG (reference sequence). CDR3 in amino acids: CAWSKGQGANSNQPQHF. The CDR3 DNA reads TGTGCCTGGAGTAAAGGACAGGGGGCGAACAGCAATCAGCCCCAGCATTTT.

The rearrangement links TRBV6-5 to TRBJ1-2; weak D call: TRBD1 (5 bases). CDR1 is MNHEY, CDR2 SVGAGI, per germline. The CDR3 is made up of 14 amino acids. V was cut by 7 bases and J by 4 bases, with 16 bases left in between. The CDR3 DNA follows: TGTGCCAGCACCCGGCTGGGGGAGGCCTATGGCTACACCTTC. This gives the protein CASTRLGEAYGYTF.

This sequence joins TRBV15 and TRBJ2-6; no firm D call. Trimming stripped 1 base from V and 0 bases from J, with 4 bases between. The CDR3 length is 15 residues. CDR1 and CDR2 (germline): LNHNV, YYDKDF (reference sequence). The chain's CDR3 is CATSRGSSGANVLTF. Here the CDR3 DNA reads TGTGCCACCAGCAGAGGAAGCTCTGGGGCCAACGTCCTGACTTTC.

The chain uses TRBV2 and TRBJ1-2, with TRBD1 matching 8 bases. Unmatched junction bases numbered 4, after V lost 4 bases and J lost 6 bases. The CDR3 covers 13 residues. Looked up from germline, CDR1 is SNHLY and CDR2 is FYNNEI. The CDR3 sequence is CASSVTGVDGYTF. The CDR3 coding sequence is TGTGCCAGCAGTGTGACAGGGGTGGATGGCTACACCTTC.

This clone was counted a single time. The chain joins TRBV7-2 to TRBJ1-6, with a weak D call TRBD1 (6 bases). The CDR3 totals 13 residues. Germline loops: CDR1 SGHTA, CDR2 FQGNSA. Trimming cost V 5 bases and J 9 bases, with 11 bases left between them. The CDR3 bases are TGTGCCAGCAGCCCCCAGGGGCGTTCACCCCTCCACTTT. Translated: CASSPQGRSPLHF.

This chain joins TRBV6-2 or TRBV6-3 and TRBJ1-2; no clear D. The V end was cut by 4 bases, the J end by 5 bases, with 8 bases between. There are 12 residues in the CDR3. Germline V lookup: CDR1 MNHEY, CDR2 SVGEGT. In DNA form, the CDR3 reads TGTGCCAGCAGTTTGTTAGGTTATGGCTACACCTTC. Protein: CASSLLGYGYTF.

This chain connects TRBV5-1 to TRBJ1-2; D perhaps matches TRBD1 (6 bases). This CDR3 comprises 15 residues. V shed 0 bases and J shed 5 bases, with 14 bases lying between them. Germline V gene data show CDR1 as SGHRS and CDR2 as YFSETQ. In nucleotides, the CDR3 is TGCGCCAGCAGCTTGGTCGGGGGCGCGGGTTATGGCTACACCTTC. Its protein is CASSLVGGAGYGYTF.

V gene TRBV30 combines with J gene TRBJ1-5; D gene ambiguous. The V end was cut by 0 bases, the J end by 5 bases, with 8 bases between. CDR1 GTSNPN and CDR2 SVGIG come from the germline V gene (reference sequence). This CDR3 comprises 13 residues. Here the CDR3 reads CAWSVQRDQPQHF. DNA for the CDR3: TGTGCCTGGAGTGTACAGCGCGATCAGCCCCAGCATTTT.

This chain connects TRBV27 to TRBJ1-1; maybe TRBD1 (5 bases). V was shortened by 4 bases and J by 4 bases, with 10 bases between the two germline ends. Germline V gene lookup returns CDR1 MNHEY and CDR2 SMNVEV (reference sequence). CDR3 length equals 13 residues. CDR3 bases: TGTGCCAGCAGTTCAGGGATCCTCACTGAAGCTTTCTTT. It translates to CASSSGILTEAFF.

The chain carries TRBV11-1 and TRBJ2-6; TRBD1 matches at 7 bases. The V gene's germline CDR1 is SGHAT and CDR2 FQDESV (reference sequence). The CDR3 runs 19 residues. J was trimmed by 2 bases and V by 0 bases; bases with no gene match: 10. CDR3 amino acids: CASSLAQEQGKTGANVLTF. CDR3 sequence (DNA): TGTGCCAGCAGCTTAGCGCAGGAACAGGGGAAAACTGGGGCCAACGTCCTGACTTTC.

This sequence joins TRBV5-1 and TRBJ1-1; a weak D match, TRBD1 (5 bases). The V end was cut by 2 bases, the J end by 4 bases, with 12 bases between. This CDR3 has 14 residues. From germline, CDR1 is SGHRS and CDR2 YFSETQ. The CDR3 DNA is TGCGCCAGCAGCTTCCAGGCAGGGCGCACTGAAGCTTTCTTT. Protein sequence: CASSFQAGRTEAFF.

The chain recombines TRBV7-9 with TRBJ1-5; 9 nucleotides line up with TRBD1. CDR1 is SEHNR, CDR2 FQNEAQ, per germline (reference sequence). J lost 3 bases, V lost 5 bases, and 14 bases had no gene match. This CDR3 spans 18 amino acids. In DNA form, the CDR3 reads TGTGCCAGCAGCCGTACGACAGGGGGGGCAGGGCACAATCAGCCCCAGCATTTT. Protein: CASSRTTGGAGHNQPQHF.

This chain connects TRBV4-2 to TRBJ2-2, with 12 bases matching TRBD1. The V gene's germline CDR1 is LGHNA and CDR2 YNFKEQ. The V gene end was trimmed by 3 bases and the J gene end by 7 bases; junction bases not matched to a gene: 3. This CDR3 region has 15 residues. This CDR3 is CASSQGTGGHGELFF. In nucleotides, the CDR3 is TGTGCCAGCAGCCAGGGGACAGGGGGCCACGGGGAGCTGTTTTTT.

The chain couples TRBV25-1 to TRBJ2-7; D is perhaps TRBD2 (5 bases). V was clipped by 1 base and J by 4 bases, with 11 bases between them. The CDR3 length is 14 residues. Germline values: CDR1 MGHDK, CDR2 SYGVNS. For the CDR3, the DNA is TGTGCCAGCAGTGAATTGGTGGGGAGTTACGAGCAGTACTTC. Its translation is CASSELVGSYEQYF.

The chain couples TRBV5-1 to TRBJ1-2, with D tentatively TRBD1 (5 bases). V was trimmed by 4 bases and J by 2 bases, leaving 6 bases between them. This CDR3 contains 12 residues. Germline CDR1 and CDR2: SGHRS and YFSETQ. The CDR3 DNA reads as TGCGCCAGCAGCGGACAAAACTATGGCTACACCTTC. Its protein is CASSGQNYGYTF.